The clone carrying this T cell receptor (beta chain) occurred a few times. Both CD3+CD4+ and CD3+CD8+ responders that were proliferating and CFSE-low underwent sorting after the reaction. Germline CDR1 is LNHDA and CDR2 is SQIVND (reference sequence). This CDR3 has 16 residues. The junction had 3 bases not matched to a gene; V was cut back by 2 bases and J by 6 bases. This sample was taken from a study of graft-versus-host responses after intestinal transplantation. Assay: immunoSEQ multiplex PCR; the TCRdb copy retains only in-frame clones and omits some. The sample holds around 21,000 clones, roughly 40% seen once.

The source was alloreactive CD4+ T cells from a mixed lymphocyte reaction culture, collected before transplantation. Subset here: CFSE-low proliferating T cells sorted from approximately 6-day pre-transplant mixed lymphocyte reaction (GvH or HvG direction). V usage is TRBV19 and J usage is TRBJ2-2; 13 bases are shared with TRBD2. The TCR was taken from a human patient who was an organ donor for intestinal transplantation. DNA of the CDR3: TGTGCCAGTAGTATATGGACTAGCGGGAGTCCCGGGGAGCTGTTTTTT. Translating gives CASSIWTSGSPGELFF. Drawing the rest from reference TRBV19 and TRBJ2-2, the complete variable domain is DGGITQSPKYLFRKEGQNVTLSCEQNLNHDAMYWYRQDPGQGLRLIYYSQIVNDFQKGDIAEGYSVSREKKESFPLTVTSAQKNPTAFYLCASSIWTSGSPGELFFGEGSRLTVL.